These 5 T cell receptor beta chains were sequenced from one sample in a study of human T cells and chemical hapten exposure. A single record per CDR3 protein comes from TCRdb applying MiXCR to the RACE reads. Here the sample spans about 50,000 distinct CDR3 sequences, approximately 9.6% being singletons. Time point of the sample: pre-sensitization, week 0. As to treatment: therapeutic diphenylcyclopropenone sensitization with weekly scalp DPC. Unseparated into fractions, whole blood served as the source from which total RNA was extracted. The specimen comprised whole blood, sampled in connection with sensitization to the hapten diphenylcyclopropenone (DPC). These receptors were taken from a woman in her twenties or thirties with alopecia areata. Some clones in this sample may be carry-over from other donors' samples.

A few counts support this clonotype. The chain joins TRBV20-1 to TRBJ1-6, with D possibly TRBD1 on 5 matching bases. Germline assignment: CDR1 DFQATT and CDR2 SNEGSKA (reference sequence). V dropped 5 bases and J dropped 0 bases, with 14 bases sitting between them. The CDR3 loop spans 16 amino acids. In nucleotides, the CDR3 is TGCAGTGCTGGAAAACAGGCGAGCTCCTATAATTCACCCCTCCACTTT. This encodes CSAGKQASSYNSPLHF.

V is TRBV19 and J is TRBJ2-1; D gene unclear. Trimming removed 7 bases from V and 8 bases from J, with 18 bases in between. Germline CDR1 LNHDA, CDR2 SQIVND (reference sequence). The CDR3 sequence is 14 residues long. The CDR3 sequence: CASTPSLVSYEQFF. CDR3 bases: TGTGCCAGTACCCCAAGTTTAGTTTCGTATGAGCAGTTCTTC.

This clonotype has a count of ten or more. The chain links TRBV5-1 to TRBJ1-2, with D uncertain. Germline values: CDR1 SGHRS, CDR2 YFSETQ. Trimming took off 0 bases at V and 1 base at J, with 7 bases between the two ends. The CDR3 has 14 residues. CDR3 bases: TGCGCCAGCAGCTTGGAACCCTTTAACTATGGCTACACCTTC. It codes for CASSLEPFNYGYTF.

This clonotype was seen repeatedly, ten times or more. This chain uses TRBV7-2 with TRBJ1-3; tentatively, D is TRBD1 (5 bases). Germline values: CDR1 SGHTA, CDR2 FQGNSA. This CDR3 is built from 16 residues. V dropped 1 base and J dropped 0 bases, with 10 bases sitting between them. In DNA form, the CDR3 reads TGTGCCAGCAGCTTAGGGTGGGGGAGCTCTGGAAACACCATATATTTT. This sequence encodes CASSLGWGSSGNTIYF.

Concerning this clonotype itself: Given a much more abundant clone one base away, this may be a read error. The CDR3 reads CSVACMNTEAFF. The CDR3 nucleotides are TGCAGCGTTGCCTGTATGAACACTGAAGCTTTCTTT. The chain recombines TRBV29-1 with TRBJ1-1; no firm D call. Trimming removed 4 bases from V and 0 bases from J, with 6 bases in between. This CDR3 region has 12 residues. CDR1 is SQVTM, CDR2 ANQGSEA, per germline.